This passage covers 7 T cell receptor beta chains from one sample sequenced in a study of identical twins. One entry per CDR3 protein, called by TCRdb with MiXCR from the 5' RACE reads. This sample yields 350,000 or so distinct CDR3 sequences, of which 9% are seen a single time; 7.5% to 9.5% belongs to the top ten. The specimen was naive T cells sorted from blood. These receptors were obtained from a woman aged 50 to 65 in good health.

This clonotype occurred a few times. V usage is TRBV27 and J usage is TRBJ1-5; D is possibly TRBD1 (5 bases). Germline assignment: CDR1 MNHEY and CDR2 SMNVEV (reference sequence). This CDR3 has 14 residues. V lost 3 bases and J lost 4, with 10 bases in between. CDR3 in amino acids: CASSFTGGNQPQHF. Written as DNA, the CDR3 is TGTGCCAGCAGTTTTACGGGGGGGAATCAGCCCCAGCATTTT.

This clonotype showed up just a few times. V gene TRBV29-1 combines with J gene TRBJ2-7; TRBD2 might be the D (6 bases). Trimming left V 7 bases short and J 3 bases short, with 10 bases between. The CDR3 extends over 11 amino acids. CDR1 is SQVTM and CDR2 is ANQGSEA in the germline V gene. CDR3 in amino acids: CSAEGGYEQYF. DNA for the CDR3: TGCAGCGCGGAGGGCGGCTACGAGCAGTACTTC.

This clonotype has at least ten counts. This rearrangement joins TRBV24-1 to TRBJ1-1, with D possibly TRBD1 on 5 matching bases. Germline CDR1 and CDR2: KGHDR and SFDVKD. The V and J ends lost 8 bases and 5 bases respectively, with 14 bases between them. The CDR3 totals 13 residues. The CDR3 loop is CATKAGVGTEAFF. The CDR3 DNA sequence: TGTGCCACCAAGGCGGGGGTCGGGACTGAAGCTTTCTTT.

The rearrangement links TRBV11-2 to TRBJ2-2; D gene ambiguous. The CDR3 is 14 amino acids. Germline CDR1 SGHAT, CDR2 FQNNGV. With 2 bases removed from V and 4 bases from J, the gap between germline ends came to 8 bases. The CDR3: CASSLMLSTGELFF. The CDR3 bases are TGTGCCAGCAGCTTAATGCTGAGCACCGGGGAGCTGTTTTTT. Combining the CDR3 with reference TRBV11-2 and TRBJ2-2 gives the whole variable domain EAGVAQSPRYKIIEKRQSVAFWCNPISGHATLYWYQQILGQGPKLLIQFQNNGVVDDSQLPKDRFSAERLKGVDSTLKIQPAKLEDSAVYLCASSLMLSTGELFFGEGSRLTVL.

This clonotype occurred a few times. The chain recombines TRBV5-6 with TRBJ2-2; no reliable D call. Trimming took off 4 bases at V and 2 bases at J, with 18 bases between the two ends. This CDR3 is 17 amino acids long. The germline CDR1 and CDR2 sequences are SGHDT and YYEEEE. CDR3: CASSPLGPKINTGELFF. CDR3 bases: TGTGCCAGCAGCCCCCTTGGCCCCAAGATCAACACCGGGGAGCTGTTTTTT.

This clonotype was detected a few times. The chain joins TRBV20-1 to TRBJ2-4, with D possibly matching TRBD2 (5 bases). The CDR3 runs to 16 residues. Trimming took off 1 base at V and 9 bases at J, with 22 bases between the two ends. Germline loops: CDR1 DFQATT, CDR2 SNEGSKA (reference sequence). CDR3 region: CSARASVGVPWGIQYF. The CDR3 DNA is TGCAGTGCTAGAGCCTCGGTCGGGGTTCCGTGGGGCATTCAGTACTTC.

This clonotype appeared a few times. The chain recombines TRBV12-3 or TRBV12-4 with TRBJ1-5; a weak D match, TRBD1 (5 bases). The CDR3 length is 15 residues. Trimming stripped 5 bases from V and 3 bases from J, with 14 bases between. CDR3 DNA sequence: TGTGCCAGCAGTCTATCCGGGGCGATCAATCAGCCCCAGCATTTT. Amino acids: CASSLSGAINQPQHF.